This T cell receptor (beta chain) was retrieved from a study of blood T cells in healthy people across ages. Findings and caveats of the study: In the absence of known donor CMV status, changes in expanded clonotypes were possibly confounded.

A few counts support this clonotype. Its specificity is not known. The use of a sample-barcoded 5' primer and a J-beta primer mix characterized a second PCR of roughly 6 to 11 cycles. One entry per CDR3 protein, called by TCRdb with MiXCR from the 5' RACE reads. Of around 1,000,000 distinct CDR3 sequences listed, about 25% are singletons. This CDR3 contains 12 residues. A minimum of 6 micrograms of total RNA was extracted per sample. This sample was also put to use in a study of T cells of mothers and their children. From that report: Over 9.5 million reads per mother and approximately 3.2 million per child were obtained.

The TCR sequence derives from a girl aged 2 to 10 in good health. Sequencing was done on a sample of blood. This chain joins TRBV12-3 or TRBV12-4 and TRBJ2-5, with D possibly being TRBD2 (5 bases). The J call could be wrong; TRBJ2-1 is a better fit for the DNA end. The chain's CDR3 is CASNPPGKGQFF. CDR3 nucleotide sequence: TGTGCCAGCAATCCTCCGGGAAAGGGGCAGTTCTTC.